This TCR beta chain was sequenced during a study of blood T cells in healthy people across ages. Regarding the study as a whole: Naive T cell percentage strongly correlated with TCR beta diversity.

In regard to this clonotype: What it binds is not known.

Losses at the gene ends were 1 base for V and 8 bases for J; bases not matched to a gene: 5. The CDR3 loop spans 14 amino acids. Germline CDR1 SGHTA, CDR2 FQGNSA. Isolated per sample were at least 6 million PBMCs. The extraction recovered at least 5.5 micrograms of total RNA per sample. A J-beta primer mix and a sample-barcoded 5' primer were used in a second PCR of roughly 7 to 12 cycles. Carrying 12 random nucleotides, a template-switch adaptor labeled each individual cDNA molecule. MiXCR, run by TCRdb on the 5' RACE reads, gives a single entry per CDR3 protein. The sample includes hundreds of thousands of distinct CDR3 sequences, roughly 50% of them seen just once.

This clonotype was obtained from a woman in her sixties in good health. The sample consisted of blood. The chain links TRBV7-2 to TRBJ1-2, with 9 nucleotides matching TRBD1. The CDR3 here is CASSLVSGTGGYTF. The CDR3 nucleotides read TGTGCCAGCAGCTTAGTAAGCGGGACAGGGGGCTACACCTTC. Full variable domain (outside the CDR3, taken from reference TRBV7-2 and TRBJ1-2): GAGVSQSPSNKVTEKGKDVELRCDPISGHTALYWYRQSLGQGLEFLIYFQGNSAPDKSGLPSDRFSAERTGGSVSTLTIQRTQQEDSAVYLCASSLVSGTGGYTFGSGTRLTVV.